Listed here is a single T cell receptor beta chain. Its antigen is currently unknown. Germline and genes: mouse. The sequenced fragment ends 1 residue before the CDR3 boundary, so the rest is inferred from the germline J gene. As to time point: mouse harvest day 14 after allogeneic transplant. The graft held 10^6 splenic CD5+ T cells and 10^7 T-cell-depleted bone marrow cells. This mouse GVHD model was MHC-mismatched B6 to BALB/c, profiled day 7 or 14. The germline V gene encodes CDR1 SGHSA and CDR2 FRNQAP. The CDR3 is 15 amino acids. Trimming cost V 2 bases and J 7 bases; bases outside gene matches: 6. Sequencing of TCRbeta CDR3 at survey depth gave sequences and template counts. Measured with immunoSEQ multiplex PCR; TCRdb has only the in-frame clones, and not every one. The sample comprises more than 3,500 clones, more than 40% of which are singletons, and around a quarter rests with the top ten. These data come from a study of tissue T cells after allogeneic stem cell transplantation. Points from the study as a whole: Across patients, clones rarely overlapped, yet motif clusters were shared tissue-specifically. This small cohort was clinically heterogeneous, and sampling depth was a limitation.

This clonotype originated in a female BALB/c mouse given C57BL/6 T cells with graft-versus-host disease after an allogeneic hematopoietic cell transplant. The chain is built from TRBV16 and TRBJ1-4; 8 bases fit TRBD1. Source material: gut tissue. The CDR3 DNA, read in part, is TGTGCAAGCAGCTTACGGCAGGGGGCGAGCGAAAGATTATTT. As protein: CASSLRQGASERLF. In full, the CDR3 is CASSLRQGASERLFF.